Below, 25 T cell receptor beta chains from the same sample are listed, as sequenced in a study of beta chain features in type 1 diabetes. Sequenced material consisted of expressed TCRB transcripts (all of the isolated RNA was reverse transcribed). Data came from immunoSEQ multiplex PCR; TCRdb stores just in-frame clones and leaves some out. Here the sample spans 300,000 or so clones, 13% to 15% being singletons. Study conclusions and caveats: Shortening that was moderate but significant affected the TCRB CDR3s of Type 1 diabetes patients in all four CD4+ subsets.

For these receptors, no antigen is known. The sequenced sample was naive CD4+ T cells from blood. The receptor set was obtained from a man under 40 with type 1 diabetes.

The V call is TRBV5-1, the J call TRBJ2-1, with 11 bases lining up with TRBD2. The CDR3 loop spans 16 amino acids. After removal of 4 bases from V and 3 bases from J, the junction contained 6 bases not matched to a gene. Germline V CDR1 and CDR2: SGHRS, YFSETQ. The DNA of the CDR3 is TGCGCCAGCAGCCCAAATGGACTAGCGGGCTACAATGAGCAGTTCTTC. This translates into CASSPNGLAGYNEQFF.

J is TRBJ2-3 and V is TRBV6-1, with 7 positions matching TRBD1. Germline V gene lookup returns CDR1 MNHNS and CDR2 SASEGT. Unmatched junction bases numbered 6, after V lost 7 bases and J lost 2 bases. The CDR3 totals 14 residues. The CDR3 nucleotides read TGTGCCAGCACCTGGGGACAGCTCACAGATACGCAGTATTTT. Protein product: CASTWGQLTDTQYF.

The V call is TRBV6-5, the J call TRBJ2-6, with a tentative D call TRBD2 (5 bases). V lost 5 bases, J lost 4 bases, and 9 bases lay in between. The CDR3 length is 14 residues. Germline V CDR1 and CDR2: MNHEY, SVGAGI. The CDR3 coding sequence is TGTGCCAGCAGTGTTAGCGCCGGGGCCAACGTCCTGACTTTC. This gives the protein CASSVSAGANVLTF.

The chain uses TRBV6-5 and TRBJ2-7; D might be TRBD2 (7 bases). This CDR3 is 15 amino acids long. Per germline, CDR1 MNHEY and CDR2 SVGAGI. V was cut by 6 bases and J by 2 bases, with 17 bases left in between. This chain's CDR3 is CASRLRGEGAYEQYF. CDR3 nucleotide sequence: TGTGCCAGCAGACTTAGGGGGGAGGGCGCCTACGAGCAGTACTTC.

The chain couples TRBV27 to TRBJ1-5; D unclear. The CDR3 covers 14 residues. V was shortened by 4 bases and J by 5 bases, with 12 bases between the two germline ends. Germline-derived CDR1 and CDR2 are MNHEY and SMNVEV (reference sequence). CDR3 sequence reads: CASSSYLFDQPQHF. CDR3 DNA sequence: TGTGCCAGCAGTTCCTACCTGTTTGATCAGCCCCAGCATTTT.

This clone has more than one count but fewer than ten. This chain joins TRBV5-1 and TRBJ2-7; possible D gene TRBD1, 5 bases. Germline V gives CDR1 SGHRS, CDR2 YFSETQ. The ends were cut back, 4 bases at V and 2 bases at J, with 16 bases in the middle. The CDR3 has 15 amino acids. The CDR3: CASSPDIPVAYEQYF. In DNA form, the CDR3 reads TGCGCCAGCAGCCCGGACATCCCTGTCGCCTACGAGCAGTACTTC. The full variable domain, with the rest looked up from reference TRBV5-1 and TRBJ2-7, is KAGVTQTPRYLIKTRGQQVTLSCSPISGHRSVSWYQQTPGQGLQFLFEYFSETQRNKGNFPGRFSGRQFSNSRSEMNVSTLELGDSALYLCASSPDIPVAYEQYFGPGTRLTVT.

This clone has just a few counts. CDR3 residues: CASRRGDTQYF. CDR3 DNA sequence: TGTGCCAGCAGAAGGGGAGATACGCAGTATTTT. V usage is TRBV6-5 and J usage is TRBJ2-3, with a weak D call TRBD1 (5 bases). Germline V gene lookup returns CDR1 MNHEY and CDR2 SVGAGI. V lost 6 bases to trimming and J lost 5 bases, with 6 bases between them. CDR3 size: 11 residues.

This CDR3 reads CASTRDSNTDTQYF. For the CDR3, the DNA is TGTGCCAGCACCAGGGACAGCAACACAGATACGCAGTATTTT. The chain has TRBV6-5 and TRBJ2-3; 7 bases align to TRBD1. In germline, CDR1 is MNHEY, CDR2 SVGAGI. V dropped 7 bases and J dropped 2; count of bases not matched to a gene: 6. This CDR3 has 14 amino acids.

The rearrangement links TRBV2 to TRBJ2-1; a possible D gene is TRBD2 (5 bases). The CDR3 runs to 13 residues. V lost 8 bases and J 5 bases, leaving 13 bases between the germline ends. The V gene's germline CDR1 is SNHLY and CDR2 FYNNEI. The CDR3 loop reads CASSREIDNEQFF. The CDR3 nucleotides read TGTGCCAGCTCGAGGGAGATCGACAATGAGCAGTTCTTC.

The chain links TRBV29-1 to TRBJ2-7; D may be TRBD2 (5 bases). The germline CDR1 and CDR2 sequences are SQVTM and ANQGSEA. Trimming removed 5 bases at V and 3 bases at J, with 11 bases between. The CDR3 extends over 12 amino acids. CDR3 loop: CSVRESHYEQYF. The CDR3 DNA sequence: TGCAGCGTTCGGGAAAGCCACTACGAGCAGTACTTC.

This clone was counted a few times. The J gene is TRBJ1-2, the V gene TRBV27, with D hard to call. Per germline, CDR1 MNHEY and CDR2 SMNVEV (reference sequence). This CDR3 has 10 residues. Trimming took 4 bases from V and 14 from J, leaving 11 bases between them. The CDR3 spells CASSSRGGTF. CDR3 DNA sequence: TGTGCCAGCAGTTCACGGGGAGGGACCTTC.

This sequence joins TRBV6-5 and TRBJ1-2, with 8 nucleotides matching TRBD1. Germline V gene data show CDR1 as MNHEY and CDR2 as SVGAGI. Unmatched junction bases numbered 11, after V lost 6 bases and J lost 8 bases. The CDR3 is 14 residues long. The CDR3 DNA sequence: TGTGCCAGCAGCAAGACAGGGGAAGGACGCGGCTACACCTTC. This translates into CASSKTGEGRGYTF.

This clone was seen a handful of times. The rearrangement uses TRBV27 and TRBJ2-3, with D unclear. V was shortened by 4 bases and J by 2 bases, with 10 bases between the two germline ends. Germline V gene data show CDR1 as MNHEY and CDR2 as SMNVEV (reference sequence). The CDR3 extends over 14 amino acids. In nucleotides, the CDR3 is TGTGCCAGCAGTTCCGACTGGTACACAGATACGCAGTATTTT. Encoded protein: CASSSDWYTDTQYF.

The chain links TRBV5-1 to TRBJ2-7, with a tentative D call TRBD1 (6 bases). V was clipped by 2 bases and J by 5 bases, with 14 bases between them. CDR1 is SGHRS and CDR2 is YFSETQ in the germline V gene. CDR3 length: 14 amino acids. CDR3 sequence (DNA): TGCGCCAGCAGCTTTGGCGACAGGATGGACGAGCAGTACTTC. Residues: CASSFGDRMDEQYF.

This clone was picked up a small number of times. The rearrangement links TRBV11-1 to TRBJ2-2; possibly TRBD1 for D (5 bases). The germline V gene encodes CDR1 SGHAT and CDR2 FQDESV (reference sequence). The V end lost 0 bases, the J end lost 6 bases, and 5 bases lay between the germline ends. This CDR3 spans 13 amino acids. The CDR3, as DNA: TGTGCCAGCAGCTTAGCAGGGGCCGGGGAGCTGTTTTTT. Translating it yields CASSLAGAGELFF.

This chain uses TRBV5-1 with TRBJ1-2, with D possibly matching TRBD1 (5 bases). Germline V gene data show CDR1 as SGHRS and CDR2 as YFSETQ. The CDR3 length is 14 residues. V lost 4 bases and J 8 bases, leaving 18 bases between the germline ends. CDR3 DNA: TGCGCCAGCAGCGTACGGGACCCCGCGGGAGGCTACACCTTC. Its translation is CASSVRDPAGGYTF.

This clone was seen only a few times. The chain links TRBV7-2 to TRBJ2-3, with TRBD1 matching 8 bases. CDR1 and CDR2 from the germline V gene are SGHTA and FQGNSA. The CDR3 has 17 residues. Trimming removed 4 bases from V and 7 bases from J; junction bases left unmatched: 16. The chain's CDR3 is CASSSLRTGLVEHTQYF. As DNA, the CDR3 is TGTGCCAGCAGCTCTCTTCGGACAGGGCTGGTAGAACATACGCAGTATTTT.

This clone turned up a few times. The V call is TRBV7-9, the J call TRBJ2-1, with D perhaps TRBD1 (5 bases). This CDR3 is 15 amino acids long. The ends were cut back, 5 bases at V and 4 bases at J, with 15 bases in the middle. Germline-derived CDR1 and CDR2 are SEHNR and FQNEAQ (reference sequence). CDR3 sequence (DNA): TGTGCCAGCAGCCTCGCCACAGGAACATACAATGAGCAGTTCTTC. It codes for CASSLATGTYNEQFF.

This clone has only a few counts. This chain connects TRBV9 to TRBJ2-1, with D tentatively TRBD1 (5 bases). CDR3 length equals 17 residues. Germline values: CDR1 SGDLS, CDR2 YYNGEE. The ends were cut back, 7 bases at V and 0 bases at J, with 20 bases in the middle. The CDR3 is CASSLRGGSSSYNEQFF. The CDR3 DNA reads as TGTGCCAGCTCCTTAAGGGGTGGCTCGAGCTCCTACAATGAGCAGTTCTTC.

The chain links TRBV15 to TRBJ1-1; D remains unclear. Germline CDR1 reads LNHNV; CDR2 reads YYDKDF (reference sequence). V was shortened by 0 bases and J by 0 bases, with 8 bases between the two germline ends. This CDR3 is 15 amino acids long. The CDR3 loop is CATSRDLGVNTEAFF. Written as DNA, the CDR3 is TGTGCCACCAGCAGAGATCTGGGAGTGAACACTGAAGCTTTCTTT.

There are a few counts of this clone. This sample also contains other DNA sequences that code for the same CDR3. This sequence joins TRBV4-1 and TRBJ2-7, with TRBD2 matching over 7 bases. CDR1 is MGHRA and CDR2 is YSYEKL in the germline V gene. The ends lost 0 bases at V and 4 bases at J; junction bases unmatched: 3. The CDR3 length is 14 residues. The chain's CDR3 is CASSQDRGSYEQYF. CDR3 sequence (DNA): TGCGCCAGCAGCCAAGATCGCGGGAGTTACGAGCAGTACTTC.

This rearrangement joins TRBV7-3 to TRBJ2-1; D possibly corresponds to TRBD2 (6 bases). The germline CDR1 and CDR2 sequences are SGHTA and FQGTGA. The CDR3 contains 15 residues. V lost 5 bases and J lost 2, with 13 bases in between. The CDR3 DNA sequence: TGTGCCAGCAGCGTCGGGACTCAAGCCTACAATGAGCAGTTCTTC. As protein: CASSVGTQAYNEQFF.

J is TRBJ2-1 and V is TRBV7-3, with D possibly TRBD2 on 6 matching bases. Trimming took off 5 bases at V and 5 bases at J, with 16 bases between the two ends. The CDR3 extends over 15 amino acids. In germline, CDR1 is SGHTA, CDR2 FQGTGA. The CDR3 spells CASSPSGLVNNEQFF. CDR3 nucleotide sequence: TGTGCCAGCAGCCCGTCGGGACTTGTTAACAATGAGCAGTTCTTC.

The CDR3 protein is CASSYRERTDTQYF. The CDR3 DNA reads as TGTGCCAGCAGTTACAGGGAGCGCACAGATACGCAGTATTTT. The V and J genes are TRBV6-5 and TRBJ2-3; D possibly corresponds to TRBD2 (5 bases). V shed 2 bases and J shed 1 base, with 7 bases lying between them. Germline CDR1 MNHEY, CDR2 SVGAGI. The CDR3 covers 14 residues.

This clone was detected only a few times. The chain links TRBV11-2 to TRBJ2-1; D perhaps matches TRBD1 (5 bases). Germline assignment: CDR1 SGHAT and CDR2 FQNNGV. V was trimmed by 5 bases and J by 5 bases, leaving 10 bases between them. This CDR3 is built from 13 residues. CDR3 bases: TGTGCCAGCAGCACAGGACGACACAATGAGCAGTTCTTC. It encodes CASSTGRHNEQFF.